One sample yielded the 30 T cell receptor beta chains listed below, sequenced in a study of T cell responses to AZD1222 COVID-19 vaccine. Sequenced by immunoSEQ multiplex PCR; TCRdb stores in-frame clones only, minus some. The data show about 99,000 clones, around nine tenths seen once. Here the sequenced sample was peripheral blood, taken 28 days after the second dose of the MenACWY control vaccine. Receptor source: an adult who received the MenACWY meningococcal vaccine as a control.

The V gene is TRBV4-2, the J gene TRBJ2-3; 11 positions match TRBD2. Germline trimming cut 8 bases from V and 3 bases from J; bases unmatched to any gene: 13. The CDR3 length is 17 residues. Germline CDR1 and CDR2: LGHNA and YNFKEQ. CDR3 in DNA: TGTGCCAGCCATCGCTTAGCGGGGGGGTTGAGTACAGATACGCAGTATTTT. Its translation is CASHRLAGGLSTDTQYF.

The chain employs TRBV9 and TRBJ1-6; no firm D call. Germline V gene data show CDR1 as SGDLS and CDR2 as YYNGEE. V was cut by 0 bases and J by 8 bases, with 6 bases left in between. The CDR3 is made up of 13 amino acids. CDR3 sequence (DNA): TGTGCCAGCAGCGTAGGCGGGTATTCACCCCTCCACTTT. This translates into CASSVGGYSPLHF.

In this sample, this clone turned up once. The chain couples TRBV28 to TRBJ1-2; D possibly corresponds to TRBD1 (6 bases). The CDR3 extends over 13 amino acids. With 4 bases removed from V and 8 bases from J, the gap between germline ends came to 14 bases. Germline V gene data show CDR1 as MDHEN and CDR2 as SYDVKM. The CDR3 nucleotides read TGTGCCAGCAGTTACAACAGGGCTAACGGCTACACCTTC. Protein product: CASSYNRANGYTF.

This clone came up once. The CDR3 sequence: CASSLTGHGLFF. The CDR3 DNA is TGTGCCAGCAGTTTAACGGGACACGGGCTGTTTTTT. The V call is TRBV27, the J call TRBJ2-2; possibly TRBD1 for D (6 bases). Germline assignment: CDR1 MNHEY and CDR2 SMNVEV (reference sequence). Trimming took off 2 bases at V and 13 bases at J, with 11 bases between the two ends. The CDR3 loop spans 12 amino acids.

The rearrangement links TRBV19 to TRBJ1-3, with D uncertain. V was clipped by 6 bases and J by 0 bases, with 9 bases between them. The CDR3 runs to 14 residues. Germline lookup yields CDR1 LNHDA and CDR2 SQIVND (reference sequence). The CDR3 is CASRDTYSGNTIYF. The CDR3, as DNA: TGTGCCAGTAGAGACACTTACTCTGGAAACACCATATATTTT. The whole variable domain, remainder taken from reference TRBV19 and TRBJ1-3, is DGGITQSPKYLFRKEGQNVTLSCEQNLNHDAMYWYRQDPGQGLRLIYYSQIVNDFQKGDIAEGYSVSREKKESFPLTVTSAQKNPTAFYLCASRDTYSGNTIYFGEGSWLTVV.

The chain links TRBV21-1 to TRBJ2-1; the D call TRBD1 from the table was never checked on the DNA. TRBV21-1 is recorded as a pseudogene. This CDR3 spans 14 amino acids. Here the CDR3 reads CASPGQLSYNEQFF. In nucleotides, the CDR3 is TGTGCCAGCCCGGGACAGCTCTCCTACAATGAGCAGTTCTTC.

The J gene is TRBJ1-5, the V gene TRBV28; TRBD1 matches 9 bases. Per the germline V gene, CDR1 is MDHEN and CDR2 is SYDVKM. This CDR3 is 12 amino acids long. V trimming: 9 bases; J trimming: 9 bases; junction bases outside the gene matches: 6. CDR3 protein: CASGDRVWPQHF. CDR3 nucleotide sequence: TGTGCCAGTGGGGACAGGGTTTGGCCCCAGCATTTT.

The chain joins TRBV11-2 to TRBJ2-7, with D possibly TRBD1 on 6 matching bases. Per germline, CDR1 SGHAT and CDR2 FQNNGV. The CDR3 spans 14 residues. V lost 5 bases to trimming and J lost 0 bases, with 11 bases between them. CDR3 DNA: TGTGCCAGCAGCATACAGGGCTCCTCCTACGAGCAGTACTTC. Its protein product is CASSIQGSSYEQYF.

The chain joins TRBV6-5 to TRBJ1-3; 8 bases agree with TRBD1. This CDR3 region has 14 residues. Germline CDR1 is MNHEY and CDR2 is SVGAGI. The ends lost 8 bases at V and 2 bases at J; junction bases unmatched: 5. CDR3 coding DNA: TGTGCCAGCGGAGACAGGGGAACTGGAAACACCATATATTTT. Its protein product is CASGDRGTGNTIYF.

This rearrangement joins TRBV5-6 to TRBJ1-4, with 7 bases fitting TRBD1. The CDR3 consists of 15 residues. J gave up 7 bases and V 0 bases, and 6 bases lay outside the gene matches. CDR1 and CDR2 (germline): SGHDT, YYEEEE. CDR3 bases: TGTGCCAGCAGCTTGGTTGGAGGGGGCGGTGAAAAACTGTTTTTT. Translating gives CASSLVGGGGEKLFF.

Only one count was recorded for this clone. The genes are TRBV5-5 and TRBJ2-6; tentatively, D is TRBD2 (6 bases). Germline assignment: CDR1 SGHKS and CDR2 YYEKEE (reference sequence). This CDR3 is 17 amino acids long. Trimming removed 0 bases at V and 1 base at J, with 11 bases between. CDR3 amino acids: CASSLAGLQSGANVLTF. For the CDR3, the DNA is TGTGCCAGCAGCTTGGCGGGACTCCAGTCTGGGGCCAACGTCCTGACTTTC.

V usage is TRBV28 and J usage is TRBJ1-2; D gene uncertain. V was clipped by 10 bases and J by 8 bases, with 20 bases between them. The CDR3 loop spans 13 amino acids. Germline CDR1 MDHEN, CDR2 SYDVKM. The CDR3 sequence: CATYTRYGSGYTF. The CDR3 DNA follows: TGTGCCACCTACACCCGGTATGGGTCGGGCTACACCTTC.

The genes are TRBV6-5 and TRBJ1-2, with 9 bases aligning to TRBD1. Germline V gene sequence: CDR1 MNHEY, CDR2 SVGAGI. The CDR3 contains 15 residues. Trimming took 6 bases from V and 3 from J; bases not matched to a gene: 8. The CDR3 here is CASRERRTGDYGYTF. DNA of the CDR3: TGTGCCAGCAGGGAGCGTAGGACAGGGGACTATGGCTACACCTTC.

The chain has TRBV4-2 and TRBJ2-1, with 8 positions matching TRBD1. Germline V CDR1 and CDR2: LGHNA, YNFKEQ. Losses at the gene ends were 4 bases for V and 9 bases for J; bases not matched to a gene: 11. This CDR3 has 15 amino acids. The CDR3 DNA follows: TGTGCCAGCAGCCCAAGACAGGGGAGGTTGGTTGAGCAGTTCTTC. Protein sequence: CASSPRQGRLVEQFF.

This chain joins TRBV7-2 and TRBJ2-2, with 7 bases identical to TRBD2. Germline CDR1 is SGHTA and CDR2 is FQGNSA. This CDR3 region has 15 residues. V lost 2 bases, J lost 7 bases, and 7 bases stayed unmatched. In DNA form, the CDR3 reads TGTGCCAGCAGCTTAAGCGGGGTTGTGAGCGGGGAGCTGTTTTTT. This sequence encodes CASSLSGVVSGELFF.

V usage is TRBV10-3 and J usage is TRBJ1-2; the D gene is possibly TRBD1 (6 bases). Trimming left V 4 bases short and J 6 bases short, with 15 bases between. CDR1 is ENHRY, CDR2 SYGVKD, per germline. The CDR3 spans 14 residues. The CDR3 loop reads CAISGNRETNGYTF. The CDR3 DNA sequence: TGTGCCATCAGTGGTAACAGGGAAACGAATGGCTACACCTTC.

The chain has TRBV9 and TRBJ1-3; 7 bases line up with TRBD1. The CDR3 length is 17 residues. CDR1 is SGDLS and CDR2 is YYNGEE in the germline V gene. V dropped 1 base and J dropped 2; count of bases not matched to a gene: 9. The CDR3 region is CASSVTSGTETGNTIYF. CDR3 DNA: TGTGCCAGCAGCGTAACTTCCGGGACAGAGACTGGAAACACCATATATTTT.

V gene TRBV21-1 combines with J gene TRBJ2-2; the DNA was not compared with TRBD1, the D call given in the table. TRBV21-1 is a pseudogene. The CDR3 covers 15 residues. The CDR3 spells CASSSRDREIGELFF. The CDR3 region has the DNA TGTGCCAGCAGCTCCCGGGACAGGGAGATCGGGGAGCTGTTTTTT.

This clone was detected once. The chain uses TRBV2 and TRBJ1-1; tentatively, D is TRBD1 (5 bases). The CDR3 length is 13 residues. Trimming took off 4 bases at V and 1 base at J, with 7 bases between the two ends. Germline CDR1 is SNHLY and CDR2 is FYNNEI. The CDR3 region is CASSGQGNTEAFF. The CDR3, as DNA: TGTGCCAGCAGTGGGCAGGGGAACACTGAAGCTTTCTTT.

This rearrangement joins TRBV7-2 to TRBJ1-1, with 7 positions matching TRBD1. Germline CDR1 and CDR2: SGHTA and FQGNSA. This CDR3 spans 17 amino acids. V shed 1 base and J 0 bases; nucleotides not matched to a gene: 8. CDR3 loop: CASSLVTGDRVNTEAFF. CDR3 coding DNA: TGTGCCAGCAGCTTAGTAACGGGTGACAGGGTGAACACTGAAGCTTTCTTT.

V and J are TRBV9 and TRBJ1-1; D is possibly TRBD1 (5 bases). Per the germline V gene, CDR1 is SGDLS and CDR2 is YYNGEE. V dropped 3 bases and J dropped 1 base, with 13 bases sitting between them. The CDR3 consists of 15 residues. CDR3 coding DNA: TGTGCCAGCAGCGCCTACGGGGGAACGAACACTGAAGCTTTCTTT. Amino acid sequence: CASSAYGGTNTEAFF.

This rearrangement joins TRBV29-1 to TRBJ1-1; possible D gene TRBD1, 6 bases. This CDR3 is built from 11 residues. Germline V CDR1 and CDR2: SQVTM, ANQGSEA. V lost 6 bases and J 7 bases, leaving 12 bases between the germline ends. CDR3 in amino acids: CSVDRMGEAFF. For the CDR3, the DNA is TGCAGCGTCGACAGGATGGGTGAAGCTTTCTTT.

This rearrangement joins TRBV7-8 to TRBJ1-1, with D possibly TRBD1 on 5 matching bases. The V and J ends lost 1 base and 5 bases respectively, with 11 bases between them. Germline V lookup: CDR1 SGHVS, CDR2 FQNEAQ. This CDR3 region has 14 residues. The CDR3 region is CASSLEGIWTEAFF. CDR3 nucleotide sequence: TGTGCCAGCAGCTTAGAGGGGATTTGGACTGAAGCTTTCTTT.

The V gene is TRBV7-2, the J gene TRBJ1-1; D unresolved. Trimming removed 2 bases from V and 1 base from J, with 11 bases in between. There are 15 residues in the CDR3. CDR1 SGHTA and CDR2 FQGNSA come from the germline V gene. The CDR3 region is CASSLFRGPNTEAFF. CDR3 nucleotide sequence: TGTGCCAGCAGCTTATTTCGGGGTCCGAACACTGAAGCTTTCTTT.

The chain links TRBV7-8 to TRBJ1-1; D remains ambiguous. CDR3 length: 14 residues. Trimming shortened V by 5 bases and J by 2 bases, and 12 bases separated the two germline ends. Germline V CDR1 and CDR2: SGHVS, FQNEAQ. The CDR3 here is CASSLGVSNTEAFF. The CDR3 DNA follows: TGTGCCAGCAGCCTCGGGGTTAGCAACACTGAAGCTTTCTTT.

The V call is TRBV18, the J call TRBJ2-7; a weak D match, TRBD1 (6 bases). The germline gives CDR1 KGHSH, CDR2 LQKENI. The CDR3 length is 13 residues. Trimming left V 2 bases short and J 6 bases short, with 11 bases between. The CDR3 loop reads CASSPGTPAEQYF. As DNA, the CDR3 is TGTGCCAGCTCACCAGGGACACCTGCCGAGCAGTACTTC. Drawing the rest from reference TRBV18 and TRBJ2-7, the complete variable domain is NAGVMQNPRHLVRRRGQEARLRCSPMKGHSHVYWYRQLPEEGLKFMVYLQKENIIDESGMPKERFSAEFPKEGPSILRIQQVVRGDSAAYFCASSPGTPAEQYFGPGTRLTVT.

The V gene is TRBV7-8, the J gene TRBJ1-6; the D is unclear. The CDR3 extends over 15 amino acids. V shed 1 base and J shed 8 bases, with 12 bases lying between them. Per germline, CDR1 SGHVS and CDR2 FQNEAQ. The CDR3 DNA reads as TGTGCCAGCAGCTTAGGGCGGGATCAGGATTCACCCCTCCACTTT. Protein product: CASSLGRDQDSPLHF. The full variable domain, rest sourced from reference TRBV7-8 and TRBJ1-6, is GAGVSQSPRYKVAKRGQDVALRCDPISGHVSLFWYQQALGQGPEFLTYFQNEAQLDKSGLPSDRFFAERPEGSVSTLKIQRTQQEDSAVYLCASSLGRDQDSPLHFGNGTRLTVT.

The V gene is TRBV4-1, the J gene TRBJ1-5; 9 bases fit TRBD1. Germline CDR1 and CDR2: MGHRA and YSYEKL. The CDR3 totals 15 residues. V was pared by 3 bases and J by 3 bases, with 3 bases of the junction left unmatched. Here the CDR3 reads CASSQGTGYNQPQHF. The DNA for the CDR3 is TGCGCCAGCAGCCAGGGGACAGGGTACAATCAGCCCCAGCATTTT.

V gene TRBV6-5 combines with J gene TRBJ1-2; 9 bases are shared with TRBD1. With 6 bases clipped from V and 7 bases from J, the junction kept 9 bases outside the gene matches. The CDR3 has 14 amino acids. The germline V gene has CDR1 MNHEY and CDR2 SVGAGI. This CDR3 reads CASRPGQGFVGYTF. CDR3 nucleotides: TGTGCCAGCAGGCCGGGACAGGGATTTGTTGGCTACACCTTC.

In its sample, this clone was seen a few times. The rearrangement joins TRBV7-2 to TRBJ2-5; D is tentatively TRBD1 or TRBD2 (5 bases each). Looked up from germline, CDR1 is SGHTA and CDR2 is FQGNSA. V was pared by 4 bases and J by 0 bases, with 6 bases between. This CDR3 is built from 13 residues. The CDR3 reads CASSSGHQETQYF. The CDR3 coding sequence is TGTGCCAGCAGCTCGGGACACCAAGAGACCCAGTACTTC.